This T cell receptor (beta chain) emerged from a study of T cell responses to AZD1222 COVID-19 vaccine. Points from the study as a whole: A rise in Spike-specific TCR breadth and depth followed two AZD1222 doses.

Notes on this clone: The antigen remains unidentified.

The V end was cut by 0 bases, the J end by 8 bases, with 10 bases between. Germline CDR1 is SGHTA and CDR2 is FQGNSA. This CDR3 spans 13 amino acids. Only in-frame clones appear in the TCRdb table, and some are missing; sequencing was by immunoSEQ multiplex PCR. The sample contains roughly 170,000 clones, 85% to 95% of which appear only once. The chain uses TRBV7-2 and TRBJ1-2; perhaps TRBD1 as D (5 bases). This receptor was obtained from an adult in good health. The sequencing used peripheral blood, collected on day 0 of AZD1222 vaccination. CDR3 region: CASSLAGGNGYTF. The CDR3 DNA sequence: TGTGCCAGCAGCTTAGCTGGGGGAAACGGCTACACCTTC.